These T cell receptor beta chains were read from a single sample in a study of T cells in Graves' hyperthyroidism and ophthalmopathy. TCRdb passed the multiplex PCR reads through MiXCR, listing each CDR3 protein once. The sample lists around 520,000 distinct CDR3 sequences; 11% to 15% were seen once. Specimen: blood. These receptors all stem from a woman in her forties with Graves' hyperthyroidism. Both conserved end residues are part of each CDR3. The order of the fields is V gene, J gene, clone size, D gene, CDR3 DNA, CDR3 protein. The D gene is left open where the match is weak. The size field is filled for only some rows; it gives once, few, many or a size class.

TRBV20-1,TRBJ2-7,many,.,TGCAGTGCCCCGCTAGGGAATGGGTACGAGCAGTACTTC,CSAPLGNGYEQYF
TRBV28,TRBJ2-7,many,TRBD2,TGTGCCAGCAGTCTGGGGGGACTAGCGGAATCCTACGAGCAGTACTTC,CASSLGGLAESYEQYF
TRBV28,TRBJ1-1,many,.,TGTGCCAGCAGTTTAAGGTCCTTGAACACTGAAGCTTTCTTT,CASSLRSLNTEAFF
TRBV27,TRBJ1-1,.,TRBD1,TGTGCCAGCAGTTTAACTCGCCGGGACAGGGGGTACAGGGCCTCGATGAACACTGAAGCTTTCTTT,CASSLTRRDRGYRASMNTEAFF
TRBV18,TRBJ2-5,many,TRBD1,TGTGCCAGCTCCGGGGACAGGCAAGAGACCCAGTACTTC,CASSGDRQETQYF
TRBV11-2,TRBJ2-1,many,.,TGTGCCAGCAGCTCCGGGGTAGCCTTCAATGAGCAGTTCTTC,CASSSGVAFNEQFF
TRBV25-1,TRBJ2-2,.,.,TGTGCCAGCGGTGGGGTGAACACCGGGGAGCTGTTTTTT,CASGGVNTGELFF
TRBV5-5,TRBJ1-2,many,TRBD1,TGTGCCAGCAGAGGACAGGGGGCGAACTATGGCTACACCTTC,CASRGQGANYGYTF
TRBV20-1,TRBJ2-1,many,TRBD1,TGCAGTGCTTCCGAAGGGACAGCCTACAATGAGCAGTTCTTC,CSASEGTAYNEQFF
TRBV7-3,TRBJ2-3,many,.,TGTGCCAGCAGCTTAACTAGCGGAGATACGCAGTATTTT,CASSLTSGDTQYF
TRBV5-8,TRBJ2-7,.,TRBD1,TGTGCCAGCAGCCCCCCCGGACAGGCCCAATCCTACGAGCAGTACTTC,CASSPPGQAQSYEQYF
TRBV2,TRBJ2-3,many,.,TGTGCCAGCAGTGAAGGCGGGACCAGCGCAGATACGCAGTATTTT,CASSEGGTSADTQYF
TRBV7-3,TRBJ2-2,many,.,TGTGCCAGCCCCGGGACTCCTTCCGGGGAGCTGTTTTTT,CASPGTPSGELFF
TRBV4-1,TRBJ2-7,few,.,TGCGCCAGCAGCCAAGAGCACGGGAAAATCGTACTCTACGAGCAGTACTTC,CASSQEHGKIVLYEQYF
TRBV10-2,TRBJ2-7,many,TRBD2,TGCGCCAGCAGTCCAGCGGGAGTTAGGGAGCAGTACTTC,CASSPAGVREQYF
TRBV2,TRBJ1-5,many,.,TGTGCCAGCAGTGACGGTGGGCCCAATCAGCCCCAGCATTTT,CASSDGGPNQPQHF
TRBV18,TRBJ1-1,many,TRBD1,TGTGCCAGCTCACCCAGAACAGGGGTGAGCACTGAAGCTTTCTTT,CASSPRTGVSTEAFF
TRBV7-8,TRBJ1-4,.,TRBD1,TGTGCCAGCAGCTTATTAGGGACAGGGGGGCTTAATGAAAAACTGTTTTTT,CASSLLGTGGLNEKLFF
TRBV28,TRBJ2-1,many,TRBD2,TGTGCCAGCAGTTTCTCCATAACTAGCGGGAGCGACAATGAGCAGTTCTTC,CASSFSITSGSDNEQFF
TRBV9,TRBJ2-2,.,TRBD2,TGTGCCAGCAGCGGACTAGCGGGAGGGCGAGGCACCGGGGAGCTGTTTTTT,CASSGLAGGRGTGELFF
TRBV6-1,TRBJ1-3,.,.,TGTGCCAGCAGGCAAACAGAGACTGGAAACACCATATATTTT,CASRQTETGNTIYF
TRBV28,TRBJ1-1,few,TRBD1,TGTGCCAGCAGTTCAGTTACCGGGAGACAGGGCAAGAACACTGAAGCTTTCTTT,CASSSVTGRQGKNTEAFF
TRBV10-1,TRBJ2-5,.,TRBD2,TGCGCCAGCAGTGGGGGATTCGCGGGAGCAGAGACCCAGTACTTC,CASSGGFAGAETQYF
TRBV30,TRBJ1-2,many,.,TGTGCCTGGAGTGGTGGGGACCGGACGCCTAACTATGGCTACACCTTC,CAWSGGDRTPNYGYTF
TRBV7-2,TRBJ2-7,medium-sized,TRBD1,TGTGCCAGCAGCTTAGATCTGGCAGGGGGCTACGAGCAGTACTTC,CASSLDLAGGYEQYF
TRBV10-3,TRBJ1-5,few,.,TGTGCCATCAGTGAGAGTTCGAGGGTTGGACAGCCCCAGCATTTT,CAISESSRVGQPQHF
TRBV5-1,TRBJ2-6,.,.,TGCGCCAGCAGCTCGGACATGTCCTCTGGGGCCAACGTCCTGACTTTC,CASSSDMSSGANVLTF
TRBV5-1,TRBJ1-6,few,.,TGCGCCAGCAGCCCCCTGGGGCTCTATAATTCACCCCTCCACTTT,CASSPLGLYNSPLHF
TRBV24-1,TRBJ2-1,.,.,TGTGCCACCAGTGATTCGGGCAGGTTTGACAATGAGCAGTTCTTC,CATSDSGRFDNEQFF
TRBV20-1,TRBJ2-2,.,.,TGCAGTGCTAGGAGGGGGGCCTTGAACACCGGGGAGCTGTTTTTT,CSARRGALNTGELFF
TRBV20-1,TRBJ1-5,many,TRBD1,TGCAGTGCCGAGGGACAGGGGACCAATCAGCCCCAGCATTTT,CSAEGQGTNQPQHF
TRBV6-1,TRBJ2-7,many,.,TGTGCCAGCAGTTTGGGACTGTCGACCTACGAGCAGTACTTC,CASSLGLSTYEQYF
TRBV5-1,TRBJ2-1,many,TRBD1,TGCGCCAGCAGTGCCAGGGGGACAGGGATTTACAATGAGCAGTTCTTC,CASSARGTGIYNEQFF
TRBV28,TRBJ2-1,many,TRBD2,TGTGCCAGCAGTGCACCGGGACTAGCGTCCAGCGGGGAGCAGTTCTTC,CASSAPGLASSGEQFF
TRBV27,TRBJ1-5,many,.,TGTGCCAGCAGCTCTATGACCGGGACACTCAATCAGCCCCAGCATTTT,CASSSMTGTLNQPQHF
TRBV3-1,TRBJ1-1,many,.,TGTGCCAGCAGCCAAGATCCGGGGGGCGGTGAAGCTTTCTTT,CASSQDPGGGEAFF
TRBV29-1,TRBJ2-3,.,.,TGCAGCGTTCCCCCAGGGCGCACAGATACGCAGTATTTT,CSVPPGRTDTQYF
TRBV28,TRBJ1-5,many,.,TGTGCCAGCAGTTTAGGATACATGGGCAATCAGCCCCAGCATTTT,CASSLGYMGNQPQHF
TRBV27,TRBJ2-3,many,.,TGTGCCAGCAGTTTATGGCAGTTTGCTAGCACAGATACGCAGTATTTT,CASSLWQFASTDTQYF
TRBV6-2/TRBV6-3,TRBJ2-1,.,.,TGTGCCAGCAGTTACGGCGGGCGTGAGCAGTTCTTC,CASSYGGREQFF
TRBV6-1,TRBJ2-3,many,TRBD1,TGTGCCAGCAGCCCACCCCCGAGGACAGGGATGGGGGCAGATACGCAGTATTTT,CASSPPPRTGMGADTQYF